This T cell receptor beta chain was observed in a study of shared clonotypes between healthy human individuals. Study overall: Each donor's CD8 memory used one plate, CD8 naive two, each CD4 subset three.

V trimming: 6 bases; J trimming: 5 bases; junction bases outside the gene matches: 12. The CDR3 extends over 15 amino acids. The germline gives CDR1 MNHEY, CDR2 SMNVEV (reference sequence). Naive CD45RA+ and memory CD45RA-negative subsets were split from CD4+ cells. The authors distributed each subset's genomic DNA evenly over several immunoSEQ plates. Profiling relied on immunoSEQ multiplex PCR, and the TCRdb table lists in-frame clones only, not all of them. The sample consists of 2 million to 2.5 million clones, 85% to 95% of them appearing once. The TCR comes from a man between 18 and 35 years old in good health. Some clones in this sample may be carry-over from other donors' samples. The chain combines TRBV27 with TRBJ2-5, with 7 bases fitting TRBD1. The sample taken for sequencing was naive CD4+ T cells from PBMCs. The subset denotes: CD45RA+ positively selected. CDR3 residues: CASSPLGRGFETQYF. The CDR3 DNA follows: TGTGCCAGCAGCCCTTTGGGCAGGGGGTTTGAGACCCAGTACTTC.